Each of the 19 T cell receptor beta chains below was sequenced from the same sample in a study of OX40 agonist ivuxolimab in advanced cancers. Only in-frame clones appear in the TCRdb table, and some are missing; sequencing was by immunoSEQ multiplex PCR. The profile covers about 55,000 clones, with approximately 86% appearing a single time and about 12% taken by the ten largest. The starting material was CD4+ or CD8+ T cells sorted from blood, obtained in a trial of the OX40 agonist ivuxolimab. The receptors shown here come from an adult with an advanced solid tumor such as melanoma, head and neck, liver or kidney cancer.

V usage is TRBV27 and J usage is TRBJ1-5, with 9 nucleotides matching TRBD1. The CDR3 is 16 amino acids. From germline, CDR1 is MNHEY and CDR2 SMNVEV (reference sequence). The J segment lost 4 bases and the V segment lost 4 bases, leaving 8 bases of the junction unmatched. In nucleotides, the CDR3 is TGTGCCAGCAGTTCAAAAGTGGACAGGGGAAATCAGCCCCAGCATTTT. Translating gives CASSSKVDRGNQPQHF.

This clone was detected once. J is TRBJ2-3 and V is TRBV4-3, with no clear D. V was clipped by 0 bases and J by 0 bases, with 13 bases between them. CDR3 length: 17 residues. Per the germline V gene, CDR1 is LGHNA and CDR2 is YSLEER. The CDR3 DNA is TGCGCCAGCAGCCAAGATCACACAGCCGCCAGCACAGATACGCAGTATTTT. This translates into CASSQDHTAASTDTQYF.

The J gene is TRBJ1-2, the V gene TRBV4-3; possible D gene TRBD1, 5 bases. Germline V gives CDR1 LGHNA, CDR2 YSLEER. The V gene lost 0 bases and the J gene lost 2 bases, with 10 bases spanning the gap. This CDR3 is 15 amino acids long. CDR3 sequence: CASSQEGRGNYGYTF. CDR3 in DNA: TGCGCCAGCAGCCAAGAAGGTCGGGGGAACTATGGCTACACCTTC.

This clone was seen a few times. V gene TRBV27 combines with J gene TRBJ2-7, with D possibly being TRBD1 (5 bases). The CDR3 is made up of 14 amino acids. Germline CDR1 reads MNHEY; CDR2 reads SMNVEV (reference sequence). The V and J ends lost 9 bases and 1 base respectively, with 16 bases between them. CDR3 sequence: CASRVAQDSYEQYF. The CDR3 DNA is TGTGCCAGTCGTGTTGCACAGGATTCCTACGAGCAGTACTTC.

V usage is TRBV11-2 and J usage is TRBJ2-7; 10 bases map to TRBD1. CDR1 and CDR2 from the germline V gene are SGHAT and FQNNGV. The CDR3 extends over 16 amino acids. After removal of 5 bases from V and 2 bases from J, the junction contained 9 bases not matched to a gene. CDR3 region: CASSPPGTGEPYEQYF. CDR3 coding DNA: TGTGCCAGCAGCCCACCCGGGACAGGGGAGCCCTACGAGCAGTACTTC. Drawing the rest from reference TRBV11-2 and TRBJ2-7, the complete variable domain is EAGVAQSPRYKIIEKRQSVAFWCNPISGHATLYWYQQILGQGPKLLIQFQNNGVVDDSQLPKDRFSAERLKGVDSTLKIQPAKLEDSAVYLCASSPPGTGEPYEQYFGPGTRLTVT.

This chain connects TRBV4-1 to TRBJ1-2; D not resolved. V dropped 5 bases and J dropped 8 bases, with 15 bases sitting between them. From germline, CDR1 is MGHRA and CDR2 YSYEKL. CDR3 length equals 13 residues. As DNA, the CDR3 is TGCGCCAGCAGCATTACCAGCCATTCCGGCTACACCTTC. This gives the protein CASSITSHSGYTF.

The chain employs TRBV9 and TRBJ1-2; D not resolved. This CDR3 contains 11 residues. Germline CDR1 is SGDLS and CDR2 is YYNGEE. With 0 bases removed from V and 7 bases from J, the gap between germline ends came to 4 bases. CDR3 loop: CASSVAGGYTF. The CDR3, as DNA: TGTGCCAGCAGCGTAGCCGGTGGCTACACCTTC.

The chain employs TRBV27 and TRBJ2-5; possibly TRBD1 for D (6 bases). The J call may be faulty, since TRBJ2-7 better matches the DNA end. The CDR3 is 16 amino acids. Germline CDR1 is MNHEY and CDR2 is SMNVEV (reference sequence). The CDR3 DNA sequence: TGTGCCAGCAGTTTGGGGTCCGGGACAAACTCCTACGAGCAGTACTTC. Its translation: CASSLGSGTNSYEQYF.

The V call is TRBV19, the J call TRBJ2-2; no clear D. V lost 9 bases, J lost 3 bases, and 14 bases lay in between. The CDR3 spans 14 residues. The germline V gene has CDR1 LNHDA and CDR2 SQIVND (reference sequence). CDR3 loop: CASTHLRDTGELFF. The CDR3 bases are TGTGCCAGCACCCACCTCCGGGACACCGGGGAGCTGTTTTTT.

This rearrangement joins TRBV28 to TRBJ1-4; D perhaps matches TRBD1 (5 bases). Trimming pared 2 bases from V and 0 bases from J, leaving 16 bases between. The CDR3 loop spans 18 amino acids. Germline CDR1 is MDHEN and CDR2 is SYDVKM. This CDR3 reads CASSLEVAGGTTNEKLFF. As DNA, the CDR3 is TGTGCCAGCAGTTTAGAGGTAGCCGGGGGGACAACTAATGAAAAACTGTTTTTT.

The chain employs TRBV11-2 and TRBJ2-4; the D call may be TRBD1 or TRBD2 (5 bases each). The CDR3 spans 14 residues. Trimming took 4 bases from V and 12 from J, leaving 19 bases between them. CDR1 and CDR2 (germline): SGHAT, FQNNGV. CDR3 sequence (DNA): TGTGCCAGCAGCTCGGTAGGGACCGCGAGCCCTCAGTACTTC. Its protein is CASSSVGTASPQYF.

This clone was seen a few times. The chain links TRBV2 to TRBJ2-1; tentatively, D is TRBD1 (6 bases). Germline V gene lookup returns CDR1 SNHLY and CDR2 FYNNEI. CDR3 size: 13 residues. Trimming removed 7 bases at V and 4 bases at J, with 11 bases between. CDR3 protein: CASMRTAYNEQFF. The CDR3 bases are TGTGCCAGCATGAGGACAGCGTACAATGAGCAGTTCTTC.

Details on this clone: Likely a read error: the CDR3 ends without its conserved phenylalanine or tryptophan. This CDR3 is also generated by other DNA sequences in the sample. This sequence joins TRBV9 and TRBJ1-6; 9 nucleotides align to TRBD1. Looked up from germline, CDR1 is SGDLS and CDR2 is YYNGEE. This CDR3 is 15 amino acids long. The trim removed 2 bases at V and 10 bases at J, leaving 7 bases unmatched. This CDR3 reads CASSVAGTGTSPLHL. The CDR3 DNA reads TGTGCCAGCAGCGTTGCCGGGACAGGGACGTCACCCCTCCACCTT.

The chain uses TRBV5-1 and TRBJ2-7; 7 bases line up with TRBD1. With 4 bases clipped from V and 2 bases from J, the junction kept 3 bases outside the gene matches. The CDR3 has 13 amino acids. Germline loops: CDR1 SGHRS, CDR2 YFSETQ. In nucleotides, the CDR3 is TGCGCCAGCAGCCGGGGACAGACCTACGAGCAGTACTTC. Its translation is CASSRGQTYEQYF.

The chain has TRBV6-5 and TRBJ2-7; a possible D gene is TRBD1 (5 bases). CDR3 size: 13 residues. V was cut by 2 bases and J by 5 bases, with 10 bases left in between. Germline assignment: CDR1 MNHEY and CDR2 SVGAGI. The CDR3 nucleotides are TGTGCCAGCAGTTACCAGGGTTTTGACGAGCAGTACTTC. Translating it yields CASSYQGFDEQYF.

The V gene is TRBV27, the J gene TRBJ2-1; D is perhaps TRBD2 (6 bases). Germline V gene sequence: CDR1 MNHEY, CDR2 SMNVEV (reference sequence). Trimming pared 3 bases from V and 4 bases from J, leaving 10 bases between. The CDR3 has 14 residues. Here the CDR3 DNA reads TGTGCCAGCAGTTTTGGGGGGAGATACAATGAGCAGTTCTTC. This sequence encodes CASSFGGRYNEQFF.

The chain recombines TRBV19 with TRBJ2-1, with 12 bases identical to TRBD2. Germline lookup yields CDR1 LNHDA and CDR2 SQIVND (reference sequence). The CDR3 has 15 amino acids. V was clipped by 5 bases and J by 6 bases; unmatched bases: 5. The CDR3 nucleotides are TGTGCCAGTAGTCTAGCGGGGGGGCCGATCAATGAGCAGTTCTTC. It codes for CASSLAGGPINEQFF.

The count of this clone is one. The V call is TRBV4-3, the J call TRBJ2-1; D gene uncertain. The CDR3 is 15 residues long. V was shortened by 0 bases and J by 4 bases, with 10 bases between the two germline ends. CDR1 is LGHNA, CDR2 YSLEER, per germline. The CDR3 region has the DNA TGCGCCAGCAGCCAAGAGGGTCCTAGATACAATGAGCAGTTCTTC. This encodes CASSQEGPRYNEQFF.

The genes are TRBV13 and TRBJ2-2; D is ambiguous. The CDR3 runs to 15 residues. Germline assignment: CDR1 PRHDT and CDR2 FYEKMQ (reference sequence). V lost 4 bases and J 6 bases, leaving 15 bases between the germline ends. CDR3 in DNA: TGTGCCAGCAGCTCGACGGACCCTTCCCCCGGGGAGCTGTTTTTT. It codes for CASSSTDPSPGELFF.